This paragraph covers one T cell receptor (beta chain) sequence. Distinct nucleotide sequences in the sample also encode this CDR3. The data originate from a study of blood T cell repertoires in COVID-19. About the study: In each case, the material was cDNA or gDNA derived from T cells, B-cell-depleted T cells, or PBMCs.

Clinical history as reported by participants underpinned cohort assignment. Cohort 3 recovery required two negative PCRs, clearance, or symptom resolution. Germline CDR1 reads LGHDT; CDR2 reads YNNKEL (reference sequence). The V end was cut by 1 base, the J end by 3 bases, with 4 bases between. The CDR3 loop spans 13 amino acids. Data came from immunoSEQ multiplex PCR; TCRdb stores just in-frame clones and leaves some out. Found here are about 250,000 clones, more than 85% of them singletons; the top ten hold under 10%. The chain carries TRBV3-1 (or the pseudogene TRBV3-2) and TRBJ1-5; D uncertain. Input material: PBMCs or T cells enriched from blood (not recorded which). The clonotype was recovered from a man aged 40-50 years who had recovered from COVID-19. The CDR3 reads CASSQVYNQPQHF. The DNA of the CDR3 is TGTGCCAGCAGCCAAGTATACAATCAGCCCCAGCATTTT.